The source of this T cell receptor (beta chain) is a study of T cell responses to AZD1222 COVID-19 vaccine. For the study at large: Second-dose intervals of approximately 4 or approximately 12 weeks were pooled.

The data were produced by immunoSEQ multiplex PCR, yet TCRdb's version contains in-frame clones alone and is incomplete. There are over 100,000 clones in the sample; about nine tenths occur only once, and roughly 6.3% lies in the top ten. Concerning this clone: Its antigen remains unknown.

Points from the study as a whole: Most donors were white British and more were female, and clonal diversity was possibly underestimated. Repertoire samples came only from after the peak T cell response.

CDR3 length: 14 amino acids. Germline V CDR1 and CDR2: SGHAT, FQNNGV. Trimming removed 0 bases from V and 4 bases from J, with 9 bases in between. The sequencing used peripheral blood, collected on day 0 of AZD1222 vaccination. The V call is TRBV11-2, the J call TRBJ1-1; D remains ambiguous. The source of this sequence is an adult in good health. CDR3 bases: TGTGCCAGCAGCTTAGAGCGGGGAGGCACTGAAGCTTTCTTT. Translated, it gives CASSLERGGTEAFF.